Listed below are T cell receptor beta chains from one sample, sequenced in a study of blood T cell repertoires in COVID-19. Produced via immunoSEQ multiplex PCR; TCRdb's table is partial and in-frame only. This table has 140,000 to 150,000 clones, over 65% appearing once. The sequencing input was peripheral blood. These receptors originate from a human donor in a cohort sampled during active COVID-19. Each CDR3 is given with its conserved first and last residue. A D gene is named only where the DNA matches it firmly. Part of the rows lack a size; the others show once, few, many or a class for expanded clones.

d_call	clone_size	j_call	v_call	cdr3_nt	cdr3_aa
-	-	TRBJ2-3	TRBV5-5	TGTGCCAGCAGCGCGACTGAGGGCACAGATACGCAGTATTTT	CASSATEGTDTQYF
TRBD2	-	TRBJ2-7	TRBV4-2	TGTGCCAGCAGCCAAGACGGTAGCGGGGGGGCGACCTACGAGCAGTACTTC	CASSQDGSGGATYEQYF
-	-	TRBJ1-5	TRBV5-5	TGTGCCAGCAGCTTGTACAACAATCAGCCCCAGCATTTT	CASSLYNNQPQHF
TRBD2	medium-sized	TRBJ2-2	TRBV6-2/TRBV6-3	TGTGCCAGCAGTCCCCGGTCCGGACTAGCGGGAGTCGGCACCGGGGAGCTGTTTTTT	CASSPRSGLAGVGTGELFF
TRBD2	few	TRBJ2-3	TRBV5-1	TGCGCCAGCAGCTTTCCTAGCGGGGGGGCCGGTTCTGCAGATACGCAGTATTTT	CASSFPSGGAGSADTQYF
TRBD1	-	TRBJ2-7	TRBV28	TGTGCCAGCAGTTTCCTCCCGGGACAGGGGACCTACGAGCAGTACTTC	CASSFLPGQGTYEQYF
-	-	TRBJ1-5	TRBV2	TGTGCCAGCAGTGAGGACACTCATAGCAATCAGCCCCAGCATTTT	CASSEDTHSNQPQHF
-	-	TRBJ1-5	TRBV4-2	TGTGCCAGCAGCCAAGGGAGGCAGGGAGGTCAGCCCCAGCATTTT	CASSQGRQGGQPQHF
TRBD2	many	TRBJ2-1	TRBV10-3	TGTGCCATCACGGAGCGGGAGGGATACAATGAGCAGTTCTTC	CAITEREGYNEQFF
-	once	TRBJ2-7	TRBV7-9	TGTGCCAGCACACCCCCTTCCCAGGGGGGCTACGAGCAGTACTTC	CASTPPSQGGYEQYF
-	-	TRBJ1-2	TRBV3-1/TRBV3-2	TGTGCCAGCAGCCAATGGGGCAGTACCTTAGGCTACACCTTC	CASSQWGSTLGYTF
-	-	TRBJ2-1	TRBV7-2	TGTGCCAGCAGCTTAGCGGGGGGGCAGGGCTACAATGAGCAGTTCTTC	CASSLAGGQGYNEQFF
TRBD1	few	TRBJ2-7	TRBV7-9	TGTGCCAGCAGCTTTGGCCGGGACAGACCCCACGAGCAGTACTTC	CASSFGRDRPHEQYF
TRBD2	-	TRBJ2-2	TRBV2	TGTGCCTATAGCGGGAGATTCACCGGGGAGCTGTTTTTT	CAYSGRFTGELFF
TRBD1	once	TRBJ2-1	TRBV6-2/TRBV6-3	TGTGCCAGCAGTTACTCCCAGGACAGGGCCTACAATGAGCAGTTCTTC	CASSYSQDRAYNEQFF
TRBD2	-	TRBJ2-1	TRBV24-1	TGTGCCACCAGTGATCAATCTGGGGGACTAAGCCTCTATGAGCAGTTCTTC	CATSDQSGGLSLYEQFF
-	-	TRBJ2-3	TRBV5-8	TGTGCCAGCAGCTTAGGAGAGGGAACCACAGATACGCAGTATTTT	CASSLGEGTTDTQYF
-	-	TRBJ2-3	TRBV18	TGTGCCAGCTCCCCTAGGCCGGGCACAGATACGCAGTATTTT	CASSPRPGTDTQYF